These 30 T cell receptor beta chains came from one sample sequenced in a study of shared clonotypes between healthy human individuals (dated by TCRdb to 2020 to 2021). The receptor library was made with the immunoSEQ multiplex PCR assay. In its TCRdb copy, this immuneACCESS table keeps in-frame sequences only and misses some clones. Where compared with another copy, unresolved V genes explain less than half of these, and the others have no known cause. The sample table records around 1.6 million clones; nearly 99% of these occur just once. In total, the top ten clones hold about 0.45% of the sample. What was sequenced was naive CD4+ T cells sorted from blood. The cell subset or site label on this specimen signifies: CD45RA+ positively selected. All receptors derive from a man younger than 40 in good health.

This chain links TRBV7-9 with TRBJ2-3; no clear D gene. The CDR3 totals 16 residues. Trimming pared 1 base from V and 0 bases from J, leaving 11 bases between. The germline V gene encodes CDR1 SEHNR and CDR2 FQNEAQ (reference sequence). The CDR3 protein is CASSLDLLFSTDTQYF. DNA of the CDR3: TGTGCCAGCAGCTTAGACTTATTATTCAGCACAGATACGCAGTATTTT.

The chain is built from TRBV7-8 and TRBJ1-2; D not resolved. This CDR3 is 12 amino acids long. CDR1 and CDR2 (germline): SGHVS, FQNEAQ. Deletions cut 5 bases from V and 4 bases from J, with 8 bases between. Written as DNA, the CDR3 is TGTGCCAGCAGCCCGGAGGGCTATGGCTACACCTTC. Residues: CASSPEGYGYTF. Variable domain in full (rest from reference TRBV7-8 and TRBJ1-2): GAGVSQSPRYKVAKRGQDVALRCDPISGHVSLFWYQQALGQGPEFLTYFQNEAQLDKSGLPSDRFFAERPEGSVSTLKIQRTQQEDSAVYLCASSPEGYGYTFGSGTRLTVV.

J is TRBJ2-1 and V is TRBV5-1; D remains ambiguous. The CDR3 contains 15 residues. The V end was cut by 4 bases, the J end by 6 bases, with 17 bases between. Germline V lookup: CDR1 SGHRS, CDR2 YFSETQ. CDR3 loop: CASSLGRSPVNEQFF. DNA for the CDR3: TGCGCCAGCAGCCTCGGACGGTCTCCGGTCAATGAGCAGTTCTTC.

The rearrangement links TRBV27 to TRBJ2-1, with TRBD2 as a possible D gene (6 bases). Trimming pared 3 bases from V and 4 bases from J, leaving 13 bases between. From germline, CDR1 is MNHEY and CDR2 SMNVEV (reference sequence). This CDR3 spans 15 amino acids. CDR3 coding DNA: TGTGCCAGCAGTTTCGGCGGTCGGGGGTACAATGAGCAGTTCTTC. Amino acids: CASSFGGRGYNEQFF.

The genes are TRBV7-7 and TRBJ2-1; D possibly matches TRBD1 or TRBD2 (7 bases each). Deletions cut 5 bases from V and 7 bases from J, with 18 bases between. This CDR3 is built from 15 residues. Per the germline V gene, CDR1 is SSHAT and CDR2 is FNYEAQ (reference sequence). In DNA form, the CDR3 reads TGTGCCAGCAGCAAGGGGGCGGGAGCACGGAATGAGCAGTTCTTC. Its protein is CASSKGAGARNEQFF.

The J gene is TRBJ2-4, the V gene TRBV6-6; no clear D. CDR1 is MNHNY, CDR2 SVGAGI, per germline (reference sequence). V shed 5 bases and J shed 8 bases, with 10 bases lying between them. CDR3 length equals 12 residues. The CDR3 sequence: CASSPYVDIQYF. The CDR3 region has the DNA TGTGCCAGCAGTCCTTACGTCGACATTCAGTACTTC.

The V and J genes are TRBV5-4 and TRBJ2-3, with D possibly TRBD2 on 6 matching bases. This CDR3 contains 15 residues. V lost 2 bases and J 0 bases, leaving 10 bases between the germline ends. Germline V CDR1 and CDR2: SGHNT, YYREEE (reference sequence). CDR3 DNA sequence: TGTGCCAGCAGCTTATGGCGGGGCAGCACAGATACGCAGTATTTT. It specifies CASSLWRGSTDTQYF.

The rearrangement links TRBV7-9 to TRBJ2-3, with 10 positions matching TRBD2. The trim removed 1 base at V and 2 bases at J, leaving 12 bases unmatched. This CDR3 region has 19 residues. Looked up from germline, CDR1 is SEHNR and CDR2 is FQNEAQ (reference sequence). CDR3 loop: CASSLVSSGRASDTDTQYF. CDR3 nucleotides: TGTGCCAGCAGCTTAGTTTCCAGCGGGAGGGCCTCTGACACAGATACGCAGTATTTT.

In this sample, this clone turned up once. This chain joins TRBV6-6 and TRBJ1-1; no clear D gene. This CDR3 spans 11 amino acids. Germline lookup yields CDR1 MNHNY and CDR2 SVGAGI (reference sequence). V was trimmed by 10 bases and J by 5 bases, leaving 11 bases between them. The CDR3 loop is CATWEGTEAFF. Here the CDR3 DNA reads TGTGCCACCTGGGAAGGGACTGAAGCTTTCTTT.

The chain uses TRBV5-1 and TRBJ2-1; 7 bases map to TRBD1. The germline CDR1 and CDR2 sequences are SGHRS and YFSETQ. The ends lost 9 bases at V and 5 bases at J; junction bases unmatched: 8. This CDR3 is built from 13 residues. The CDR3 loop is CATRPGTDNEQFF. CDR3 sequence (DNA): TGCGCCACCAGGCCGGGGACAGACAATGAGCAGTTCTTC. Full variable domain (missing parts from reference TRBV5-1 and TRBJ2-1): KAGVTQTPRYLIKTRGQQVTLSCSPISGHRSVSWYQQTPGQGLQFLFEYFSETQRNKGNFPGRFSGRQFSNSRSEMNVSTLELGDSALYLCATRPGTDNEQFFGPGTRLTVL.

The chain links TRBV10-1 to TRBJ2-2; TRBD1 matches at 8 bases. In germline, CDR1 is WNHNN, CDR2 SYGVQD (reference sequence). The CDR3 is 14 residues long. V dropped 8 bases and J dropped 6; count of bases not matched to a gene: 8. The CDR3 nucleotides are TGCGCCAGCGGACAGGGAGTGAGAGCCGGGGAGCTGTTTTTT. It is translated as CASGQGVRAGELFF.

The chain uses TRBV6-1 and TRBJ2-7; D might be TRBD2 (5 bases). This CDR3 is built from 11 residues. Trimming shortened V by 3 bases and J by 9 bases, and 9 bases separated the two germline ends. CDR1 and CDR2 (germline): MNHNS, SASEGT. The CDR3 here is CASSDDYRQYF. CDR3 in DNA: TGTGCCAGCAGTGATGACTACCGGCAGTACTTC.

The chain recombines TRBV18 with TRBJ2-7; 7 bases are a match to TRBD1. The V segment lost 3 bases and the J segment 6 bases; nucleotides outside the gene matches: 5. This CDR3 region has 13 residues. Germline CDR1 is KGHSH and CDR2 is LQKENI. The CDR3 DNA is TGTGCCAGCTCACCTCTGGACAGGACCGAGCAGTACTTC. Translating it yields CASSPLDRTEQYF.

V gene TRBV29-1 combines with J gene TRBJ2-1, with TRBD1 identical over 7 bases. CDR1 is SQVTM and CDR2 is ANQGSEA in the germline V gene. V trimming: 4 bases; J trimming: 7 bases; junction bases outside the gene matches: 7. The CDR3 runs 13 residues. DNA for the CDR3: TGCAGCGTTGTCCGGGACAGAACTAATGAGCAGTTCTTC. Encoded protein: CSVVRDRTNEQFF.

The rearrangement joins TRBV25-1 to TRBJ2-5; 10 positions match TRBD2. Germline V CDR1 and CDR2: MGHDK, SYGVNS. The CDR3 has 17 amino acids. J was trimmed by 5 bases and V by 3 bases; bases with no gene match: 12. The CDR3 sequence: CASSDRRQASGSETQYF. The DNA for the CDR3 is TGTGCCAGCAGTGACCGCCGACAGGCTAGCGGGAGTGAGACCCAGTACTTC.

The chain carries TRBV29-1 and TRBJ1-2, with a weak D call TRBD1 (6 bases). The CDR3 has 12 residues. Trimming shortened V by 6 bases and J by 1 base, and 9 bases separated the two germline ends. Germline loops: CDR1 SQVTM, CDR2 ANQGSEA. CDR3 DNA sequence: TGCAGCGTGCGCAGGGGTAACTATGGCTACACCTTC. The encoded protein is CSVRRGNYGYTF.

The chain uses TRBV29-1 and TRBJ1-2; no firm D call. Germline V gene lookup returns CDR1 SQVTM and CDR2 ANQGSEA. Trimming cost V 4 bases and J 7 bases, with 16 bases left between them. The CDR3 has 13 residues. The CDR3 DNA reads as TGCAGCGTTGGTGACAAGCCTATGCCTGGCTACACCTTC. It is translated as CSVGDKPMPGYTF.

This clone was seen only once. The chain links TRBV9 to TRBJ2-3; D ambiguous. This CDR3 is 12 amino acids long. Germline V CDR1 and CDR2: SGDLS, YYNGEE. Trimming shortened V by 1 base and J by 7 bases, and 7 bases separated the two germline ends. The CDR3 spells CASSVNDNTQYF. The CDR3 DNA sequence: TGTGCCAGCAGCGTAAATGATAATACGCAGTATTTT.

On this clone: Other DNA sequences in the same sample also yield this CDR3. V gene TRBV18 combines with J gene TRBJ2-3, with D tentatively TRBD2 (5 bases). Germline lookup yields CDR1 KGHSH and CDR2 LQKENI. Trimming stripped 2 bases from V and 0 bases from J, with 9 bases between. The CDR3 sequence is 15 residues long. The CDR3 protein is CASSPAGGSTDTQYF. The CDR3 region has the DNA TGTGCCAGCTCACCAGCCGGCGGGAGCACAGATACGCAGTATTTT.

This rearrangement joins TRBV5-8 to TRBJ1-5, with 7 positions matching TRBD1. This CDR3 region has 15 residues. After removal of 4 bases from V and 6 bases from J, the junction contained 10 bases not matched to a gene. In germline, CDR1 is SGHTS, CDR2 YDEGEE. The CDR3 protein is CASSPGGVRGQPQHF. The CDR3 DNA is TGTGCCAGCAGCCCAGGGGGTGTGAGAGGTCAGCCCCAGCATTTT.

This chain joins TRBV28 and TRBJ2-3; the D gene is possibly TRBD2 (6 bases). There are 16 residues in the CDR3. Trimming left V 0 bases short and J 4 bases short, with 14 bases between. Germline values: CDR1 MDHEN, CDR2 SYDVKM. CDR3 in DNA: TGTGCCAGCAGTTTATGGGGGGAGTGGAGGGCAGATACGCAGTATTTT. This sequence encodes CASSLWGEWRADTQYF.

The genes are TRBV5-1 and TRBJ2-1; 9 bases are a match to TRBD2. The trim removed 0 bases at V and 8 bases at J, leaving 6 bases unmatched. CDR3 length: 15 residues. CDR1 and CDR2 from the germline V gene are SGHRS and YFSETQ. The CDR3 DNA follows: TGCGCCAGCAGCTTGGATGCGGGAGGGCCCTATGAGCAGTTCTTC. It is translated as CASSLDAGGPYEQFF.

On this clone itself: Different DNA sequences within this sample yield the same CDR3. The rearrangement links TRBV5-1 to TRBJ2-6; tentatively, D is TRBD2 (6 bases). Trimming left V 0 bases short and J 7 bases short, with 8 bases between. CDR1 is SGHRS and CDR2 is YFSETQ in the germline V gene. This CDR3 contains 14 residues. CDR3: CASSLDGGANVLTF. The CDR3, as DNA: TGCGCCAGCAGCTTGGACGGGGGAGCCAACGTCCTGACTTTC.

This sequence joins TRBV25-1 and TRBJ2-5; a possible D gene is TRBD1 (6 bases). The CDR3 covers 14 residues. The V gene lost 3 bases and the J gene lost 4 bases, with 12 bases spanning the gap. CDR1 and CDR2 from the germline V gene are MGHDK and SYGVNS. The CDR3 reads CASSEPDSRETQYF. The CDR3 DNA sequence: TGTGCCAGCAGTGAGCCGGACAGCAGAGAGACCCAGTACTTC.

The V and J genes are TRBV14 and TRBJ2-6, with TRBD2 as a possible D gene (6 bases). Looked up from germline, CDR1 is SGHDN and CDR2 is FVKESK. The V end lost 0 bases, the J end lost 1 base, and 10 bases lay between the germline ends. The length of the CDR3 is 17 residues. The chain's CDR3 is CASSQEGGGSGANVLTF. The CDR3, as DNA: TGTGCCAGCAGCCAAGAGGGGGGTGGATCTGGGGCCAACGTCCTGACTTTC.

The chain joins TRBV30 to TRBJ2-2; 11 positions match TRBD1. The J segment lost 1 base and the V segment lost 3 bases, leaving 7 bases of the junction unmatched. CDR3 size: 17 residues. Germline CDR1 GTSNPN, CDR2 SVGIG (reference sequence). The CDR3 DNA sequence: TGTGCCTGGAGCCGGACAGGGGGCACAATGAACACCGGGGAGCTGTTTTTT. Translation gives CAWSRTGGTMNTGELFF.

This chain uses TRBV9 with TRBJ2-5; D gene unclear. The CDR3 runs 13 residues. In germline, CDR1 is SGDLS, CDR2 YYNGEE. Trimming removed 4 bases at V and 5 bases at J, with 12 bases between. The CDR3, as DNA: TGTGCCAGCAGCACCCACGACCGGGAGACCCAGTACTTC. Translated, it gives CASSTHDRETQYF.

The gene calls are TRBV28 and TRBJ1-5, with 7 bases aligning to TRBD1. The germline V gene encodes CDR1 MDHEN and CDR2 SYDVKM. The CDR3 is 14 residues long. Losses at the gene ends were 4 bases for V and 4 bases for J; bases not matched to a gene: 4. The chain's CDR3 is CASSSDRRNQPQHF. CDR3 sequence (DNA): TGTGCCAGCAGTTCGGACAGGCGGAATCAGCCCCAGCATTTT.

For the CDR3, the DNA is TGTGCCAGCAGCCAAAATGGAAGGGGGCGGGCCGGCATGGCGAACACTGAAGCTTTCTTT. Its protein product is CASSQNGRGRAGMANTEAFF. This chain uses TRBV14 with TRBJ1-1, with 7 positions matching TRBD1. Germline V CDR1 and CDR2: SGHDN, FVKESK. This CDR3 region has 20 residues. The J segment lost 1 base and the V segment lost 2 bases, leaving 19 bases of the junction unmatched.

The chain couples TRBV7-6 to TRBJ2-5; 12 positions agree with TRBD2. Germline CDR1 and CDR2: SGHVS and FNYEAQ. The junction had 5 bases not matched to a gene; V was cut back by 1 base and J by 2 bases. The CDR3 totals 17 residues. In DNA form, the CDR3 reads TGTGCCAGCAGCTTAGTATCGCTAGCGGGAGGGCAAGAGACCCAGTACTTC. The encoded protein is CASSLVSLAGGQETQYF.